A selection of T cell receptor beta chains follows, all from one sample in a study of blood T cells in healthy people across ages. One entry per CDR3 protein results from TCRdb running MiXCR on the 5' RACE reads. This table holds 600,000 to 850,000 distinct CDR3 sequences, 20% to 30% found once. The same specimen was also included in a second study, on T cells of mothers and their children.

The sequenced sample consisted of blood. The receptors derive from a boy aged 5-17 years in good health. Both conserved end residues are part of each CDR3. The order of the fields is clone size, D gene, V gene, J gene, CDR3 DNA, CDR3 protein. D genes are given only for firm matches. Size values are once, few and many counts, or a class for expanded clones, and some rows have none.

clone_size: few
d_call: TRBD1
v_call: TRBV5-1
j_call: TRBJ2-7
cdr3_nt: TGCGCCAGCAGCGTAGTACAGGGGGCGATCTCCGACGAGCAGTACTTC
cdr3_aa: CASSVVQGAISDEQYF

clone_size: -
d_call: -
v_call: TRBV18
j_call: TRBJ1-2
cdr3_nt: TGTGCCAGCTCACCCGGCGGAACCTATGGCTACACCTTC
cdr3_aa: CASSPGGTYGYTF

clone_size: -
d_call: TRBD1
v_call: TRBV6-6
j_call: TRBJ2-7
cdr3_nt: TGTGCCAGCAGTTACGGGACAGGGGCCTACGAGCAGTACTTC
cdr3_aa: CASSYGTGAYEQYF

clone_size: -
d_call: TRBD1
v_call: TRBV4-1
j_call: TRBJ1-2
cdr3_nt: TGCGCCAGCAGCCAAGAAGGGGGACAGCCCACTTATGGCTACACCTTC
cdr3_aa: CASSQEGGQPTYGYTF

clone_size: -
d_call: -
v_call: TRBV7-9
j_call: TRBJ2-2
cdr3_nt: TGTGCCAGCAGCCCAGGGACTCGCGCCGGGGAGCTGTTTTTT
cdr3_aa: CASSPGTRAGELFF

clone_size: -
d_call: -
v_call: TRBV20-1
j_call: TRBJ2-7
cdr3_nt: TGCAGTGCTAGGGACAACCTTTACGAGCAGTACTTC
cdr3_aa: CSARDNLYEQYF

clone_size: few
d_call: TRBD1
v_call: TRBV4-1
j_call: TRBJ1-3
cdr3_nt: TGCGCCAGCAGCCAAGATGGGAATCCCAGGGGGAACTCTGGAAACACCATATATTTT
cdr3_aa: CASSQDGNPRGNSGNTIYF

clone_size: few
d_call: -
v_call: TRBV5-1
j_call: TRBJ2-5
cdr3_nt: TGCGCCAGCAGCATCACGGGGCTTTTGGAGACCCAGTACTTC
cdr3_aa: CASSITGLLETQYF

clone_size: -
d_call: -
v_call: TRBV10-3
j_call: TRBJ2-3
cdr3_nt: TGTGCCATCAGTTATCCAAAACTCCCAGATACGCAGTATTTT
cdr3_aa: CAISYPKLPDTQYF

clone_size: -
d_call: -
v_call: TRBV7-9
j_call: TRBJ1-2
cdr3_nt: TGTGCCAGCAGCTTAGAGTTCCGTTTAGGGGGAACGGGAGGCTACACCTTC
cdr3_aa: CASSLEFRLGGTGGYTF

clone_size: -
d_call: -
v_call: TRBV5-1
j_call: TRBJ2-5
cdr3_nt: TGCGCCAGCACCTTATCCGGGACCCTGAGGGAGACCCAGTACTTC
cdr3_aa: CASTLSGTLRETQYF

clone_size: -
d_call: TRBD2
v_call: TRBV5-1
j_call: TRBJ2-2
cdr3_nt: TGCGCCAGCAGCTGGGGGGGGACGGACTACACCGGGGAGCTGTTTTTT
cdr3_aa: CASSWGGTDYTGELFF

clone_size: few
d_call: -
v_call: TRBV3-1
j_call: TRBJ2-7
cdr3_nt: TGTGCCAGCAGCCAAGGTTGGACTGGGTCCTACGAGCAGTACTTC
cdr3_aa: CASSQGWTGSYEQYF

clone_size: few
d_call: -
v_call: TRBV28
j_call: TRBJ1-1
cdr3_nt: TGTGCCTGCACCTCCTTTGGCACTGAAGCTTTCTTT
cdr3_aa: CACTSFGTEAFF